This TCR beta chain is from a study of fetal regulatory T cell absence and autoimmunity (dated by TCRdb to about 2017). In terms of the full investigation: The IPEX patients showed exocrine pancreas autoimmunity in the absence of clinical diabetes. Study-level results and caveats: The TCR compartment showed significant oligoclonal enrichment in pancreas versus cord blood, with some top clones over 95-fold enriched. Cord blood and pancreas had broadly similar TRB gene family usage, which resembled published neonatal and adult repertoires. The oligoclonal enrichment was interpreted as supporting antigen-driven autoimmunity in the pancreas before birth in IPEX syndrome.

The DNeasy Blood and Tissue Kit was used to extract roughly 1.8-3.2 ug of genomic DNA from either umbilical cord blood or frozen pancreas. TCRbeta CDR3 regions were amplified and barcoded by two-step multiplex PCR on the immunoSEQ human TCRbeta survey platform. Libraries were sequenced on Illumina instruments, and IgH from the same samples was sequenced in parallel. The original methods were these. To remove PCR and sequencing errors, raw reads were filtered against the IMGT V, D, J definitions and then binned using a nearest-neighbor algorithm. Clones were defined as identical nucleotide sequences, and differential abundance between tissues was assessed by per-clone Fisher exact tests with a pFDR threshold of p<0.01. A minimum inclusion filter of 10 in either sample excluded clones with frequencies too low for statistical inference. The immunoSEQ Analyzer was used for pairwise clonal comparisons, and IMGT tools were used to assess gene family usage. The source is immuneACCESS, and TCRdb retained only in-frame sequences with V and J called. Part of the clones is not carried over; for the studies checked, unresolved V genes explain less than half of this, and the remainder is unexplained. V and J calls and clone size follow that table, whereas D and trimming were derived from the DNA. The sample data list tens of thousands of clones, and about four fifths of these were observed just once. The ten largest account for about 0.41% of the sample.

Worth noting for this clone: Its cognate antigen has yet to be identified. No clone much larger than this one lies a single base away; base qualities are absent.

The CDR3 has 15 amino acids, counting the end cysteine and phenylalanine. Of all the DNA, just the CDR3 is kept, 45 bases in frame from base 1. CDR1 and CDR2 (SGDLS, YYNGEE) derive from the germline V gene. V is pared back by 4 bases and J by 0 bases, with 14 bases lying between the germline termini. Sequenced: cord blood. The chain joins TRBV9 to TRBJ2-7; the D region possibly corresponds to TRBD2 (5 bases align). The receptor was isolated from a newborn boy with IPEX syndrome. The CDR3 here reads CASSPRADLSYEQYF. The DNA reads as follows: TGTGCCAGCAGCCCCAGAGCGGACCTCTCCTACGAGCAGTACTTC.